The 14 T cell receptor beta chains given below trace back to one sample, sequenced in a study of spatial heterogeneity in lung cancer. Study-wide results and limits: Tracking of tumor mutation counts was seen in expanded intratumoral alpha and beta TCR counts.

These TCRs are of unknown antigen specificity. Documented time point: sample taken at primary tumor resection. One entry per CDR3 protein, called by TCRdb with MiXCR from the 5' RACE reads. The sample yields about 7,200 distinct CDR3 sequences, roughly a tenth seen once. Sequenced material: lung tumor tissue, taken at surgery. The receptors shown here come from a female donor with early-stage non-small cell lung cancer.

V usage is TRBV19 and J usage is TRBJ1-2; 9 nucleotides match TRBD1. The junction had 6 bases not matched to a gene; V was cut back by 6 bases and J by 4 bases. The CDR3 sequence is 14 residues long. Germline CDR1 and CDR2: LNHDA and SQIVND (reference sequence). The DNA for the CDR3 is TGTGCCAGTAGAAATACGGGACAGGGCTATGGCTACACCTTC. The encoded protein is CASRNTGQGYGYTF.

This clonotype has only a few counts. J is TRBJ1-2 and V is TRBV6-1, with D unresolved. V shed 8 bases and J shed 8 bases, with 6 bases lying between them. Germline CDR1 MNHNS, CDR2 SASEGT. The CDR3 is 9 residues long. In nucleotides, the CDR3 is TGTGCCAGCGGGGAAGGCTACACCTTC. Protein: CASGEGYTF.

This clonotype ranks as medium-sized (0.01 to 0.1%). This CDR3 is CATSSRDRVDEQYF. In nucleotides, the CDR3 is TGTGCCACCAGCTCCCGGGACAGGGTGGACGAGCAGTACTTC. V is TRBV15 and J is TRBJ2-7; 9 positions match TRBD1. V lost 5 bases to trimming and J lost 5 bases; unmatched junction nucleotides: 7. The CDR3 sequence is 14 residues long. Germline V lookup: CDR1 LNHNV, CDR2 YYDKDF (reference sequence).

This clonotype is labeled as medium-sized. The chain combines TRBV28 with TRBJ2-3; 7 bases align to TRBD2. The CDR3 covers 15 residues. The germline V gene encodes CDR1 MDHEN and CDR2 SYDVKM. Trimming at V came to 4 bases and at J to 2 bases, leaving 6 bases not matched to a gene. The CDR3 sequence: CASSSPAGDTDTQYF. Here the CDR3 DNA reads TGTGCCAGCAGTTCCCCCGCGGGGGACACAGATACGCAGTATTTT.

This clonotype was detected ten times or more. The chain recombines TRBV19 with TRBJ1-5; D might be TRBD1 (6 bases). V was pared by 5 bases and J by 3 bases, with 11 bases between. From germline, CDR1 is LNHDA and CDR2 SQIVND (reference sequence). CDR3 length: 14 residues. The chain's CDR3 is CASSLHRDNQPQHF. In nucleotides, the CDR3 is TGTGCCAGTAGTCTCCACAGGGACAATCAGCCCCAGCATTTT.

This sequence joins TRBV5-1 and TRBJ2-5, with 8 bases lining up with TRBD1. Trimming took 4 bases from V and 4 from J; bases not matched to a gene: 6. Per germline, CDR1 SGHRS and CDR2 YFSETQ. This CDR3 has 14 amino acids. The chain's CDR3 is CASSVQGARETQYF. Here the CDR3 DNA reads TGCGCCAGCAGCGTCCAGGGGGCACGAGAGACCCAGTACTTC.

This clonotype was detected many times. This chain connects TRBV7-3 to TRBJ2-1, with 8 bases fitting TRBD2. In germline, CDR1 is SGHTA, CDR2 FQGTGA. V trimming: 2 bases; J trimming: 8 bases; junction bases outside the gene matches: 8. The CDR3 is 15 residues long. CDR3 in DNA: TGTGCCAGCAGCTTAGAGCGGGGGCTCGGCCATGAGCAGTTCTTC. Its translation: CASSLERGLGHEQFF.

This clonotype was observed a few times. The chain links TRBV5-6 to TRBJ1-1, with TRBD1 matching over 8 bases. This CDR3 is built from 16 residues. Germline CDR1 is SGHDT and CDR2 is YYEEEE. Germline trimming cut 3 bases from V and 1 base from J; bases unmatched to any gene: 8. The chain's CDR3 is CASSSRTGMGNTEAFF. CDR3 sequence (DNA): TGTGCCAGCAGCTCCAGGACAGGGATGGGGAACACTGAAGCTTTCTTT.

This clonotype was seen at least ten times. The rearrangement uses TRBV6-5 and TRBJ2-7; 9 nucleotides match TRBD2. Per germline, CDR1 MNHEY and CDR2 SVGAGI. Trimming cost V 7 bases and J 2 bases; bases outside gene matches: 12. The CDR3 has 16 amino acids. In DNA, the CDR3 is TGTGCCAGCAAAAAAGGGGGTAGCGGGGGACCCTACGAGCAGTACTTC. The encoded protein is CASKKGGSGGPYEQYF.

The chain couples TRBV12-3 or TRBV12-4 to TRBJ1-1; TRBD1 might be the D (5 bases). V shed 4 bases and J shed 1 base, with 13 bases lying between them. The CDR3 sequence is 15 residues long. CDR3: CASSYRGGANTEAFF. DNA for the CDR3: TGTGCCAGCAGTTACCGGGGTGGGGCGAACACTGAAGCTTTCTTT.

This clonotype occurred a few times. DNA of the CDR3: TGTGCCACCAGTGCGCCGGGGCGGTATGGCTACACCTTC. As protein: CATSAPGRYGYTF. The chain recombines TRBV24-1 with TRBJ1-2; weak D call: TRBD1 (5 bases). CDR3 length: 13 amino acids. The germline V gene encodes CDR1 KGHDR and CDR2 SFDVKD. Trimming cost V 5 bases and J 5 bases, with 11 bases left between them.

This clonotype was detected only a few times. The CDR3 protein is CASSQGSGPPQDKNIQYF. CDR3 DNA sequence: TGTGCCAGCAGCCAAGGTTCGGGGCCGCCCCAAGACAAAAACATTCAGTACTTC. J is TRBJ2-4 and V is TRBV3-2; the D call in the table, TRBD1, was not verified against the DNA. TRBV3-2 is shown as a pseudogene. The CDR3 runs 18 residues.

J is TRBJ1-1 and V is TRBV3-1; D is undetermined. CDR3 size: 12 residues. V lost 5 bases and J 0 bases, leaving 4 bases between the germline ends. Germline V gives CDR1 LGHDT, CDR2 YNNKEL (reference sequence). The CDR3 sequence: CASSGLNTEAFF. The CDR3 region has the DNA TGTGCCAGCAGCGGCTTGAACACTGAAGCTTTCTTT. Full variable domain (remainder filled in from reference TRBV3-1 and TRBJ1-1): DTAVSQTPKYLVTQMGNDKSIKCEQNLGHDTMYWYKQDSKKFLKIMFSYNNKELIINETVPNRFSPKSPDKAHLNLHINSLELGDSAVYFCASSGLNTEAFFGQGTRLTVV.

By proportion, this clonotype is medium-sized. The chain couples TRBV7-8 to TRBJ2-3; 8 bases agree with TRBD1. V shed 8 bases and J 3 bases; nucleotides not matched to a gene: 10. In germline, CDR1 is SGHVS, CDR2 FQNEAQ. This CDR3 spans 15 amino acids. The CDR3 DNA sequence: TGTGCCAGCTCCGGACAGGGAGTATCTACAGATACGCAGTATTTT. Protein: CASSGQGVSTDTQYF.